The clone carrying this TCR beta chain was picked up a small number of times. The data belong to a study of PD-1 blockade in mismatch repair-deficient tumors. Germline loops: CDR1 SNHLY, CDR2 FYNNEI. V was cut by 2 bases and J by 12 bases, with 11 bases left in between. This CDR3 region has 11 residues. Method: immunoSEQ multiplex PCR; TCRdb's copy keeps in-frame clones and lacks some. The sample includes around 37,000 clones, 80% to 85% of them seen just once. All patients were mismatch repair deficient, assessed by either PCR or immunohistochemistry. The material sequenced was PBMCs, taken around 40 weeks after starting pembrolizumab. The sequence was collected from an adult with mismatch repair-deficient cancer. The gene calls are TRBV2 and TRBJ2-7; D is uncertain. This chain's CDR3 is CASSELPFGYF. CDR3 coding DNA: TGTGCCAGCAGTGAACTACCCTTCGGGTACTTC. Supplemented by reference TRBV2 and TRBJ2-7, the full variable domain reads EPEVTQTPSHQVTQMGQEVILRCVPISNHLYFYWYRQILGQKVEFLVSFYNNEISEKSEIFDDQFSVERPDGSNFTLKIRSTKLEDSAMYFCASSELPFGYFGPGTRLTVT.